The TCR beta chain under discussion was sequenced for a study of immune characterization of retroperitoneal liposarcoma. This clonotype was detected a few times. TCRdb reprocessed the PCR reads via MiXCR and lists one record per CDR3 protein. Among 5,500 to 8,000 distinct CDR3 sequences listed, about 31% were seen once. J was trimmed by 0 bases and V by 4 bases; bases with no gene match: 4. The CDR3 is made up of 16 amino acids. Germline assignment: CDR1 MNHNS and CDR2 SASEGT. The sequenced sample was tumor tissue. The clonotype comes from a female donor with retroperitoneal liposarcoma. The chain recombines TRBV6-1 with TRBJ2-2, with 8 nucleotides matching TRBD1. The DNA for the CDR3 is TGTGCCAGCAGTGCCCGACAGGGGCCGAACACCGGGGAGCTGTTTTTT. Encoded protein: CASSARQGPNTGELFF.